A single sample is the source of the 13 T cell receptor beta chains below, sequenced in a study of neurological immune-mediated disorders. TCRdb used MiXCR to reprocess the 5' RACE reads, holding one entry per CDR3 protein. The table includes around 29,000 distinct CDR3 sequences, approximately 5% detected once. The sequencing input was CD4+ T cells from blood. All receptors come from a woman in her forties or fifties in good health.

The sample holds many counts of this clonotype. J is TRBJ2-1 and V is TRBV20-1; D is ambiguous. The CDR3 runs 13 residues. Germline V gene lookup returns CDR1 DFQATT and CDR2 SNEGSKA (reference sequence). Trimming shortened V by 3 bases and J by 4 bases, and 10 bases separated the two germline ends. The CDR3 DNA sequence: TGCAGTGCTAGTAGGCCGGAATACAATGAGCAGTTCTTC. This gives the protein CSASRPEYNEQFF.

This clonotype was found many times. This sequence joins TRBV11-1 and TRBJ2-1; 12 bases are shared with TRBD1. J lost 5 bases, V lost 5 bases, and 10 bases had no gene match. Germline CDR1 is SGHAT and CDR2 is FQDESV (reference sequence). The CDR3 consists of 17 residues. This CDR3 reads CASSDRDRGLFHNEQFF. The CDR3 coding sequence is TGTGCCAGCAGCGACCGGGACAGGGGGCTCTTTCACAATGAGCAGTTCTTC.

This clonotype was detected ten times or more. The rearrangement uses TRBV28 and TRBJ1-1; maybe TRBD1 (5 bases). The ends were cut back, 4 bases at V and 3 bases at J, with 9 bases in the middle. Germline V gene sequence: CDR1 MDHEN, CDR2 SYDVKM. The CDR3 has 13 amino acids. CDR3 DNA sequence: TGTGCCAGCAGTTCACAGACAGACACTGAAGCTTTCTTT. Amino acids: CASSSQTDTEAFF.

This clonotype has ten or more counts. The rearrangement joins TRBV20-1 to TRBJ1-5; D uncertain. This CDR3 contains 16 residues. CDR1 and CDR2 (germline): DFQATT, SNEGSKA (reference sequence). V was trimmed by 2 bases and J by 0 bases, leaving 14 bases between them. The chain's CDR3 is CSARPYERRSNQPQHF. CDR3 nucleotides: TGCAGTGCTAGACCCTACGAACGACGTAGCAATCAGCCCCAGCATTTT.

This clonotype was counted at least ten times. This chain links TRBV7-9 with TRBJ1-6, with TRBD1 matching over 9 bases. The CDR3 is 16 amino acids. In germline, CDR1 is SEHNR, CDR2 FQNEAQ (reference sequence). V dropped 5 bases and J dropped 7; count of bases not matched to a gene: 9. CDR3 loop: CASSPSQGALNSPLHF. CDR3 nucleotides: TGTGCCAGCAGCCCGTCACAGGGGGCGCTGAATTCACCCCTCCACTTT.

The sample holds many counts of this clonotype. The V and J genes are TRBV20-1 and TRBJ1-3; TRBD1 is a possible D gene (5 bases). Trimming removed 3 bases from V and 3 bases from J, with 15 bases in between. Germline CDR1 DFQATT, CDR2 SNEGSKA (reference sequence). The CDR3 runs to 15 residues. CDR3 DNA sequence: TGCAGTGCTAGTCAAGGCGCAGGGTTTGGAAACACCATATATTTT. Protein: CSASQGAGFGNTIYF.

This clonotype showed up many times. The gene calls are TRBV27 and TRBJ2-7; a possible D gene is TRBD1 (6 bases). CDR3 length: 12 amino acids. CDR1 is MNHEY, CDR2 SMNVEV, per germline (reference sequence). The germline V and J ends were trimmed by 4 bases and 6 bases, with 10 bases remaining between them. The CDR3 DNA sequence: TGTGCCAGCAGTTCGCAGGGGTTCGAGCAGTACTTC. Protein: CASSSQGFEQYF.

Ten or more counts support this clonotype. The chain recombines TRBV12-3 or TRBV12-4 with TRBJ2-1; 12 bases map to TRBD2. After removal of 6 bases from V and 7 bases from J, the junction contained 7 bases not matched to a gene. CDR3 size: 15 residues. CDR3 loop: CASRLTSGGKNEQFF. The DNA for the CDR3 is TGTGCCAGCAGGTTGACTAGCGGGGGAAAGAATGAGCAGTTCTTC.

This clonotype was detected ten times or more. The chain uses TRBV5-1 and TRBJ2-3; 10 nucleotides match TRBD2. The germline CDR1 and CDR2 sequences are SGHRS and YFSETQ. V was pared by 2 bases and J by 3 bases, with 0 bases of the junction left unmatched. This CDR3 spans 14 amino acids. In DNA form, the CDR3 reads TGCGCCAGCAGCTTACTAGCGGGGACAGATACGCAGTATTTT. This codes for CASSLLAGTDTQYF.

This clonotype occurred many times. The chain recombines TRBV27 with TRBJ2-6; 10 bases align to TRBD1. J lost 0 bases, V lost 5 bases, and 10 bases had no gene match. Per the germline V gene, CDR1 is MNHEY and CDR2 is SMNVEV (reference sequence). The CDR3 length is 19 residues. CDR3: CASSPSSRDRGSGANVLTF. In nucleotides, the CDR3 is TGTGCCAGCAGTCCCTCCTCCCGGGACAGGGGCTCTGGGGCCAACGTCCTGACTTTC.

This clonotype was observed at least ten times. This chain joins TRBV18 and TRBJ2-6; TRBD1 or TRBD2 may be the D gene (5 bases each). The CDR3 covers 19 residues. Per germline, CDR1 KGHSH and CDR2 LQKENI. Trimming pared 3 bases from V and 2 bases from J, leaving 20 bases between. Written as DNA, the CDR3 is TGTGCCAGCTCACCGCTTCCGATAGGGACCGGAGCTGGGGCCAACGTCCTGACTTTC. Translated: CASSPLPIGTGAGANVLTF.

In this sample, this clonotype turned up many times. V usage is TRBV7-6 and J usage is TRBJ1-3; TRBD1 agrees at 8 bases. CDR3 length equals 16 residues. Trimming took 5 bases from V and 0 from J; bases not matched to a gene: 6. Germline values: CDR1 SGHVS, CDR2 FNYEAQ. The CDR3 DNA sequence: TGTGCCAGCAGCCTCACAGGGGGGAGCTCTGGAAACACCATATATTTT. Translating it yields CASSLTGGSSGNTIYF.

This clonotype was counted at least ten times. V is TRBV4-1 and J is TRBJ1-4; perhaps TRBD1 as D (6 bases). The V end was cut by 2 bases, the J end by 8 bases, with 12 bases between. Germline CDR1 MGHRA, CDR2 YSYEKL. The CDR3 is 14 residues long. In nucleotides, the CDR3 is TGCGCCAGCAGCCAACAGGGGAGAGGAGAAAAACTGTTTTTT. Its protein is CASSQQGRGEKLFF.